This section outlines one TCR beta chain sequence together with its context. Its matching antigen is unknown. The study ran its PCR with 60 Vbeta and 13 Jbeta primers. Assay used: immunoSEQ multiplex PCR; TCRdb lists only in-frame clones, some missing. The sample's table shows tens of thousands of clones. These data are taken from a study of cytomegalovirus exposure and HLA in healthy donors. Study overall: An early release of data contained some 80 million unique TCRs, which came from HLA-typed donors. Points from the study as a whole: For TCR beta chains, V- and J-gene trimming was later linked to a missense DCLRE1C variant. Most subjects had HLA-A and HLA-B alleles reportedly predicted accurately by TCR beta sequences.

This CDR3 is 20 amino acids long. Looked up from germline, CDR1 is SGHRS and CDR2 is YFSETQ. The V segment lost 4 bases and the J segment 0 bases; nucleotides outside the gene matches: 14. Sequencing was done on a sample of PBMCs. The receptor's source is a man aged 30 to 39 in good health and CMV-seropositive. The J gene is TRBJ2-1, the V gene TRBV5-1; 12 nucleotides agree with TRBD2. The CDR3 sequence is CASSTPDRATSGSSYNEQFF. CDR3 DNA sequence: TGCGCCAGCAGCACCCCGGACAGGGCGACTAGCGGGAGCTCCTACAATGAGCAGTTCTTC.